The following is a TCR beta chain sequence with its context. The germline gene is not matched at one end of the junction; a read error may be the cause. With roughly 500 ng total RNA as template and a constant-region primer, TCR beta cDNA was made. Slightly modified ARM-PCR, run as three nested multiplex PCR rounds, produced the TCR beta libraries. The study ran its first two PCR rounds for approximately 10 cycles each, using TRBV1-TRBV30 forward primers and a C-beta reverse primer. TCRdb re-called the multiplex PCR reads through MiXCR, storing one row per CDR3 protein. In the table there are a few hundred thousand distinct CDR3 sequences, around 50% of which are singletons. This sample is drawn from a study of tumor-infiltrating lymphocytes in primary liver carcinoma. Unsorted whole blood supplied the blood RNA, and germline DNA was isolated too. The length of the CDR3 is 15 residues. Germline CDR1 SGHAT, CDR2 FQNNGV.

The receptor's source is a woman in her twenties or thirties with primary liver carcinoma and hepatitis B virus infection. Sequences were obtained from peripheral blood. The V gene is TRBV11-2, the J gene TRBJ2-1, with 10 bases lining up with TRBD1. Here the CDR3 reads CASGRQGASYDEQFF. The CDR3 region has the DNA TGTGCGAGCGGCCGACAGGGGGCATCCTACGATGAGCAGTTCTTC.